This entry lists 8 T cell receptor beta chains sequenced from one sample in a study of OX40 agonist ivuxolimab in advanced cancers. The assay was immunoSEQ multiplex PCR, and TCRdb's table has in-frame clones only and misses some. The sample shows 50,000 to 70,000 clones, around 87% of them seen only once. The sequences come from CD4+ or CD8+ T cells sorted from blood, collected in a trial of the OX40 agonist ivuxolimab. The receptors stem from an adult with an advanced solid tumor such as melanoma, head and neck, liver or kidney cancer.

CDR3: CASSTRDYNQPQHF. The DNA for the CDR3 is TGTGCCAGTAGTACTCGGGACTACAATCAGCCCCAGCATTTT. V gene TRBV19 combines with J gene TRBJ1-5; weak D call: TRBD1 (5 bases). The V gene lost 4 bases and the J gene lost 3 bases, with 10 bases spanning the gap. The CDR3 loop spans 14 amino acids. Germline V gene sequence: CDR1 LNHDA, CDR2 SQIVND (reference sequence).

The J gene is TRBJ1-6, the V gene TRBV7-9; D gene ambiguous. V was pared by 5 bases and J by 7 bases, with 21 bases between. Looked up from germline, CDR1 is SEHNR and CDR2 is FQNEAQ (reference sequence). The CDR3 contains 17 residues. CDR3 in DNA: TGTGCCAGCAGCCAGACCCATTCTCCCTATTCAAATTCACCCCTCCACTTT. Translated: CASSQTHSPYSNSPLHF.

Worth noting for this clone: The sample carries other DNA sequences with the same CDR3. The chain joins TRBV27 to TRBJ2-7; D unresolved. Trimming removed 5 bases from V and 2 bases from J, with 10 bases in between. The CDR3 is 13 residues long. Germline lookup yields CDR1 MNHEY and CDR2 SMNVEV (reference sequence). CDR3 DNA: TGTGCCAGCAGTACCCTGCCCCCCTACGAGCAGTACTTC. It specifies CASSTLPPYEQYF.

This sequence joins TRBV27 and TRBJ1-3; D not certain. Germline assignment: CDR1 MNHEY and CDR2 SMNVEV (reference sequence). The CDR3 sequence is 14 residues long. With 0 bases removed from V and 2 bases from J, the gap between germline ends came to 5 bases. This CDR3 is CASSLSRAGNTIYF. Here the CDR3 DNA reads TGTGCCAGCAGTTTATCCAGAGCTGGAAACACCATATATTTT.

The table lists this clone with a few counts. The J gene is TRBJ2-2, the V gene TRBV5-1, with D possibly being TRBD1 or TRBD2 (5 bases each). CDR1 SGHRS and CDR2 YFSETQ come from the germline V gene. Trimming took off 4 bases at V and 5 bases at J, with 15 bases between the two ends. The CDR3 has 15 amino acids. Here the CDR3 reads CASSTGTDYTGELFF. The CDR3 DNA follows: TGCGCCAGCAGCACCGGGACCGACTATACCGGGGAGCTGTTTTTT.

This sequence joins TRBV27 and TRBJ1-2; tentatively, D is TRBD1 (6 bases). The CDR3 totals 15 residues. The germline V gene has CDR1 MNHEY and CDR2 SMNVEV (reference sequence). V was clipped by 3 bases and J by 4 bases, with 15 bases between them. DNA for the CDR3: TGTGCCAGCAGTTTTGGGGCAGGGGCAGCCTATGGCTACACCTTC. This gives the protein CASSFGAGAAYGYTF.

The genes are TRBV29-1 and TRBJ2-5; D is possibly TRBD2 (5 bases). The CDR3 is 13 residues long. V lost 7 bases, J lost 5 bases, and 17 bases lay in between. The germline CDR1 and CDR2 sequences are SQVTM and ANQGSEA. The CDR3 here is CSERGLLSETQYF. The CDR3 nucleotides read TGCAGCGAACGGGGATTACTCAGCGAGACCCAGTACTTC. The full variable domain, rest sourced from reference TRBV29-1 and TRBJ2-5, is SAVISQKPSRDICQRGTSLTIQCQVDSQVTMMFWYRQQPGQSLTLIATANQGSEATYESGFVIDKFPISRPNLTFSTLTVSNMSPEDSSIYLCSERGLLSETQYFGPGTRLLVL.

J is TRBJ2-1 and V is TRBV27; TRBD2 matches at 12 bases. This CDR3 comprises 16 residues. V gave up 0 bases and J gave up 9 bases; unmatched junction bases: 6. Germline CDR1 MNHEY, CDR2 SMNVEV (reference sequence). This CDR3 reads CASSLSRLAGVGEQFF. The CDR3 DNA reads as TGTGCCAGCAGTTTATCGCGACTAGCGGGAGTAGGTGAGCAGTTCTTC.